These 15 T cell receptor beta chains were sequenced from one sample in a study of regulatory T cells in long-lasting Graves disease. Specified time point: newly diagnosed GD, antithyroid drugs for less than 3 months. Preparation of the TCR library used RNA extracted from PBMCs. Both iRepertoire HTBI primers and Arm-PCR of CDR3 regions were used to build the TCR beta libraries. TCRdb independently ran MiXCR on the multiplex PCR reads; one entry per CDR3 protein. This repertoire shows approximately 560,000 distinct CDR3 sequences, about 16% found once; its top ten account for 12%. The sample also formed part of further work on T cells in Graves' hyperthyroidism and ophthalmopathy.

Sample: peripheral blood mononuclear cells (PBMCs), taken at new diagnosis, from a patient treated with antithyroid drugs. The receptor set was obtained from a man aged 18 to 29 with Graves disease.

The V and J genes are TRBV20-1 and TRBJ1-1; 8 nucleotides line up with TRBD1. The CDR3 is 14 residues long. Trimming cost V 4 bases and J 1 base; bases outside gene matches: 5. Germline V gene lookup returns CDR1 DFQATT and CDR2 SNEGSKA (reference sequence). CDR3 sequence (DNA): TGCAGTGCTACCCCGGGACAGGCGAACACTGAAGCTTTCTTT. Its translation is CSATPGQANTEAFF.

The chain links TRBV5-1 to TRBJ1-5, with a weak D call TRBD1 (5 bases). Trimming stripped 4 bases from V and 5 bases from J, with 13 bases between. The CDR3 consists of 14 residues. CDR1 is SGHRS, CDR2 YFSETQ, per germline. Here the CDR3 DNA reads TGCGCCAGCAGCCCTCGGGACGGAGATCAGCCCCAGCATTTT. Its translation is CASSPRDGDQPQHF.

This clonotype was seen many times. The chain links TRBV18 to TRBJ1-1; D gene unclear. The germline V and J ends were trimmed by 8 bases and 0 bases, with 13 bases remaining between them. The CDR3 has 14 residues. CDR1 and CDR2 (germline): KGHSH, LQKENI. CDR3 residues: CASSLAAMNTEAFF. Written as DNA, the CDR3 is TGTGCCAGCAGTTTGGCAGCCATGAACACTGAAGCTTTCTTT.

This clonotype was recorded at least ten times. V usage is TRBV12-3 or TRBV12-4 and J usage is TRBJ1-1; D gene unclear. Trimming left V 6 bases short and J 4 bases short, with 15 bases between. This CDR3 is 14 amino acids long. CDR3 loop: CASSLGGRSTEAFF. The CDR3 nucleotides are TGTGCCAGCAGCTTGGGTGGGAGAAGCACTGAAGCTTTCTTT.

The table lists this clonotype with many counts. The gene calls are TRBV20-1 and TRBJ2-1; D remains unclear. The length of the CDR3 is 11 residues. Germline V lookup: CDR1 DFQATT, CDR2 SNEGSKA (reference sequence). Trimming removed 0 bases from V and 10 bases from J, with 7 bases in between. In nucleotides, the CDR3 is TGCAGTGCTAGAGACACGTGGGAGCAGTTCTTC. This gives the protein CSARDTWEQFF.

This clonotype was detected many times. This rearrangement joins TRBV5-1 to TRBJ1-6; tentatively, D is TRBD1 (6 bases). The CDR3 is 15 residues long. From germline, CDR1 is SGHRS and CDR2 YFSETQ. Trimming took 4 bases from V and 9 from J, leaving 17 bases between them. The CDR3 DNA reads as TGCGCCAGCAGCGGAACAACAGGGCAAGGTTCACCCCTCCACTTT. Protein sequence: CASSGTTGQGSPLHF.

The chain has TRBV6-1 and TRBJ1-5; 9 bases fit TRBD1. The CDR3 totals 13 residues. V was pared by 7 bases and J by 4 bases, with 2 bases of the junction left unmatched. Per the germline V gene, CDR1 is MNHNS and CDR2 is SASEGT. The DNA of the CDR3 is TGTGCCAGCATCGGGACAGGGAATCAGCCCCAGCATTTT. Protein sequence: CASIGTGNQPQHF.

This clonotype was found many times. CDR3 residues: CSARRTDTVGNQPQHF. The CDR3, as DNA: TGCAGTGCTAGGCGTACGGACACAGTTGGCAATCAGCCCCAGCATTTT. The V call is TRBV20-1, the J call TRBJ1-5; possible D gene TRBD1, 5 bases. The CDR3 totals 16 residues. Deletions cut 3 bases from V and 2 bases from J, with 17 bases between. CDR1 and CDR2 from the germline V gene are DFQATT and SNEGSKA (reference sequence).

V gene TRBV28 combines with J gene TRBJ1-3; D gene unclear. Trimming shortened V by 3 bases and J by 0 bases, and 6 bases separated the two germline ends. The CDR3 is 14 amino acids. CDR1 MDHEN and CDR2 SYDVKM come from the germline V gene. CDR3 coding DNA: TGTGCCAGCAGTTTCGTGAGCTCTGGAAACACCATATATTTT. Residues: CASSFVSSGNTIYF.

This clonotype was seen ten or more times. The CDR3 protein is CASRKFSDRVNYEQYF. CDR3 nucleotide sequence: TGTGCCAGCAGGAAATTCTCGGACAGGGTGAACTACGAGCAGTACTTC. The chain carries TRBV2 and TRBJ2-7, with 8 bases that match TRBD1. The junction had 13 bases not matched to a gene; V was cut back by 6 bases and J by 3 bases. Per germline, CDR1 SNHLY and CDR2 FYNNEI. This CDR3 has 16 amino acids.

This clonotype was detected a few times. The chain uses TRBV28 and TRBJ2-1, with 9 bases matching TRBD2. The germline V gene has CDR1 MDHEN and CDR2 SYDVKM. The junction had 15 bases not matched to a gene; V was cut back by 8 bases and J by 7 bases. The CDR3 sequence is 16 residues long. CDR3 DNA: TGTGCCAGCGGACTAGCGTTTCAAAGATTCAGAAATGAGCAGTTCTTC. It encodes CASGLAFQRFRNEQFF.

This clonotype appeared a few times. The chain uses TRBV29-1 and TRBJ2-6; D unclear. V lost 6 bases and J lost 2, with 8 bases in between. This CDR3 is built from 13 residues. CDR1 SQVTM and CDR2 ANQGSEA come from the germline V gene. CDR3 DNA sequence: TGCAGCGTCGAGTACGCTGGGGCCAACGTCCTGACTTTC. It encodes CSVEYAGANVLTF.

This clonotype has ten or more counts. This sequence joins TRBV28 and TRBJ1-2; 9 bases are a match to TRBD1. After removal of 4 bases from V and 2 bases from J, the junction contained 5 bases not matched to a gene. The CDR3 has 15 residues. Germline V gene data show CDR1 as MDHEN and CDR2 as SYDVKM. In nucleotides, the CDR3 is TGTGCCAGCAGTTCCTCGACAGGGGGAAACTATGGCTACACCTTC. Translation: CASSSSTGGNYGYTF.

A few counts support this clonotype. The chain joins TRBV6-1 to TRBJ2-1; possibly TRBD2 for D (7 bases). Germline assignment: CDR1 MNHNS and CDR2 SASEGT. V was shortened by 0 bases and J by 1 base, with 10 bases between the two germline ends. This CDR3 region has 16 residues. The CDR3 DNA reads as TGTGCCAGCAGTGAAGCTAGGGGGGGATCCTACAATGAGCAGTTCTTC. Residues: CASSEARGGSYNEQFF.

In this sample, this clonotype turned up a few times. This chain connects TRBV29-1 to TRBJ2-3, with 7 bases identical to TRBD2. In germline, CDR1 is SQVTM, CDR2 ANQGSEA. The ends lost 8 bases at V and 7 bases at J; junction bases unmatched: 3. This CDR3 is 10 amino acids long. CDR3 amino acids: CSLGGNTQYF. Written as DNA, the CDR3 is TGCAGCCTGGGGGGGAATACGCAGTATTTT.